The 14 T cell receptor beta chains given below trace back to one sample, sequenced in a study of regulatory T cells in long-lasting Graves disease. Documented time point: newly diagnosed GD, antithyroid drugs for less than 3 months. Following extraction of RNA from PBMCs, that RNA was used to make the TCR library. The authors built TCR beta libraries using iRepertoire HTBI primers and Arm-PCR of CDR3 regions. TCRdb ran MiXCR on the multiplex PCR reads and lists one entry per CDR3 protein. The sample holds approximately 400,000 distinct CDR3 sequences, approximately 16% seen once. This sample also belongs to another study, concerning T cells in Graves' hyperthyroidism and ophthalmopathy.

The sample was peripheral blood mononuclear cells (PBMCs), taken at new diagnosis, from a patient treated with antithyroid drugs. The receptor set was obtained from a woman aged 35 to 49 with Graves disease.

This clonotype was picked up many times. The rearrangement links TRBV12-3 or TRBV12-4 to TRBJ2-2, with 9 nucleotides matching TRBD2. CDR3 length equals 18 residues. Trimming took 3 bases from V and 0 from J; bases not matched to a gene: 8. CDR3 sequence reads: CASSFGPLAGTNTGELFF. The CDR3 DNA follows: TGTGCCAGCAGTTTTGGACCTCTAGCGGGAACGAACACCGGGGAGCTGTTTTTT.

The gene calls are TRBV5-1 and TRBJ2-7; 11 positions match TRBD2. J lost 0 bases, V lost 3 bases, and 2 bases had no gene match. CDR3 length equals 15 residues. Germline CDR1 and CDR2: SGHRS and YFSETQ. The CDR3 protein is CASSWTSGFSYEQYF. The CDR3 DNA follows: TGCGCCAGCAGCTGGACTAGCGGGTTCTCCTACGAGCAGTACTTC.

This clonotype showed up just a few times. V is TRBV5-1 and J is TRBJ2-1; tentatively, D is TRBD2 (7 bases). The CDR3 sequence is 14 residues long. V lost 1 base and J 8 bases, leaving 13 bases between the germline ends. CDR1 is SGHRS, CDR2 YFSETQ, per germline. The CDR3 protein is CASSLRGGGDEQFF. The CDR3 DNA reads TGCGCCAGCAGCTTGCGGGGAGGGGGGGATGAGCAGTTCTTC.

This clonotype was observed many times. The DNA for the CDR3 is TGTGCCACCAGCAGAGCCAATCATTATGGCTACACCTTC. Encoded protein: CATSRANHYGYTF. V gene TRBV15 combines with J gene TRBJ1-2; D remains ambiguous. V shed 1 base and J shed 5 bases, with 8 bases lying between them. CDR1 and CDR2 (germline): LNHNV, YYDKDF (reference sequence). The length of the CDR3 is 13 residues.

This clonotype has a count of ten or more. This chain joins TRBV5-5 and TRBJ2-7; 9 positions agree with TRBD1. V shed 4 bases and J 2 bases; nucleotides not matched to a gene: 7. The germline V gene encodes CDR1 SGHKS and CDR2 YYEKEE (reference sequence). The CDR3 extends over 15 amino acids. CDR3 sequence reads: CASSRGQGITYEQYF. For the CDR3, the DNA is TGTGCCAGCAGCCGAGGACAGGGGATTACCTACGAGCAGTACTTC.

V is TRBV27 and J is TRBJ2-7; perhaps TRBD2 as D (6 bases). V gave up 2 bases and J gave up 4 bases, with 9 bases separating them. The germline CDR1 and CDR2 sequences are MNHEY and SMNVEV (reference sequence). The CDR3 contains 13 residues. Written as DNA, the CDR3 is TGTGCCAGCAGTTTAACTAGCTATTACGAGCAGTACTTC. Translating it yields CASSLTSYYEQYF.

This clonotype has only a few counts. The chain recombines TRBV7-9 with TRBJ2-1, with 7 bases identical to TRBD1. The germline gives CDR1 SEHNR, CDR2 FQNEAQ (reference sequence). The length of the CDR3 is 14 residues. Unmatched junction bases numbered 6, after V lost 4 bases and J lost 6 bases. The CDR3 is CASSYQTGINEQFF. The CDR3 nucleotides read TGTGCCAGCAGCTATCAGACAGGGATCAATGAGCAGTTCTTC.

This clonotype was picked up many times. The rearrangement joins TRBV11-2 to TRBJ2-7; a possible D gene is TRBD2 (6 bases). The germline V and J ends were trimmed by 5 bases and 3 bases, with 17 bases remaining between them. Looked up from germline, CDR1 is SGHAT and CDR2 is FQNNGV. The CDR3 covers 15 residues. The CDR3 loop reads CASSLEAGPDYEQYF. The CDR3 region has the DNA TGTGCCAGCAGCCTCGAGGCGGGGCCGGACTACGAGCAGTACTTC.

The sample holds many counts of this clonotype. The J gene is TRBJ2-1, the V gene TRBV12-3 or TRBV12-4, with 11 bases fitting TRBD2. V lost 3 bases, J lost 7 bases, and 5 bases stayed unmatched. The CDR3 loop spans 15 amino acids. The CDR3 region is CASSFGGLAVNEQFF. CDR3 coding DNA: TGTGCCAGCAGTTTCGGGGGACTAGCGGTAAATGAGCAGTTCTTC.

This clonotype was seen ten or more times. The gene calls are TRBV27 and TRBJ2-2, with D perhaps assigned TRBD1 or TRBD2 (5 bases each). The CDR3 extends over 14 amino acids. Germline values: CDR1 MNHEY, CDR2 SMNVEV (reference sequence). Between the trimmed V and J ends, which lost 10 bases and 3 bases, there was a span of 15 bases. CDR3 amino acids: CATQEGLDTGELFF. CDR3 sequence (DNA): TGTGCCACACAAGAGGGGCTCGACACCGGGGAGCTGTTTTTT.

This clonotype was recorded at least ten times. V usage is TRBV5-1 and J usage is TRBJ1-6, with D perhaps matching TRBD1 (6 bases). CDR3 size: 15 residues. The germline CDR1 and CDR2 sequences are SGHRS and YFSETQ. V was cut by 4 bases and J by 9 bases, with 17 bases left in between. For the CDR3, the DNA is TGCGCCAGCAGCCTCAGGGGAGAGGGGCCTTCACCCCTCCACTTT. Translation gives CASSLRGEGPSPLHF.

This clonotype was found many times. The rearrangement links TRBV11-3 to TRBJ2-7, with a tentative D call TRBD1 (6 bases). The CDR3 has 14 amino acids. Germline V gene lookup returns CDR1 SGHNT and CDR2 YENEEA. The V and J ends lost 5 bases and 2 bases respectively, with 13 bases between them. This CDR3 is CASSPYRTAYEQYF. The DNA for the CDR3 is TGTGCCAGCAGCCCGTATCGGACAGCCTACGAGCAGTACTTC.

This clonotype was seen repeatedly, ten times or more. The CDR3, as DNA: TGTGCCAGCACCAAAGGGGGGGCCGGGACGGACTCCTACGAGCAGTACTTC. This gives the protein CASTKGGAGTDSYEQYF. V and J are TRBV6-1 and TRBJ2-7; perhaps TRBD2 as D (7 bases). Trimming removed 7 bases from V and 0 bases from J, with 22 bases in between. In germline, CDR1 is MNHNS, CDR2 SASEGT. The CDR3 spans 17 residues.

This clonotype occurred a few times. The chain combines TRBV28 with TRBJ2-7, with 8 bases that match TRBD2. From germline, CDR1 is MDHEN and CDR2 SYDVKM. The CDR3 loop spans 15 amino acids. V shed 6 bases, J shed 3 bases, and the junction held 10 bases outside the gene matches. Here the CDR3 reads CASSSGTSGNYEQYF. CDR3 sequence (DNA): TGTGCCAGCAGCAGCGGGACTAGTGGAAACTACGAGCAGTACTTC.